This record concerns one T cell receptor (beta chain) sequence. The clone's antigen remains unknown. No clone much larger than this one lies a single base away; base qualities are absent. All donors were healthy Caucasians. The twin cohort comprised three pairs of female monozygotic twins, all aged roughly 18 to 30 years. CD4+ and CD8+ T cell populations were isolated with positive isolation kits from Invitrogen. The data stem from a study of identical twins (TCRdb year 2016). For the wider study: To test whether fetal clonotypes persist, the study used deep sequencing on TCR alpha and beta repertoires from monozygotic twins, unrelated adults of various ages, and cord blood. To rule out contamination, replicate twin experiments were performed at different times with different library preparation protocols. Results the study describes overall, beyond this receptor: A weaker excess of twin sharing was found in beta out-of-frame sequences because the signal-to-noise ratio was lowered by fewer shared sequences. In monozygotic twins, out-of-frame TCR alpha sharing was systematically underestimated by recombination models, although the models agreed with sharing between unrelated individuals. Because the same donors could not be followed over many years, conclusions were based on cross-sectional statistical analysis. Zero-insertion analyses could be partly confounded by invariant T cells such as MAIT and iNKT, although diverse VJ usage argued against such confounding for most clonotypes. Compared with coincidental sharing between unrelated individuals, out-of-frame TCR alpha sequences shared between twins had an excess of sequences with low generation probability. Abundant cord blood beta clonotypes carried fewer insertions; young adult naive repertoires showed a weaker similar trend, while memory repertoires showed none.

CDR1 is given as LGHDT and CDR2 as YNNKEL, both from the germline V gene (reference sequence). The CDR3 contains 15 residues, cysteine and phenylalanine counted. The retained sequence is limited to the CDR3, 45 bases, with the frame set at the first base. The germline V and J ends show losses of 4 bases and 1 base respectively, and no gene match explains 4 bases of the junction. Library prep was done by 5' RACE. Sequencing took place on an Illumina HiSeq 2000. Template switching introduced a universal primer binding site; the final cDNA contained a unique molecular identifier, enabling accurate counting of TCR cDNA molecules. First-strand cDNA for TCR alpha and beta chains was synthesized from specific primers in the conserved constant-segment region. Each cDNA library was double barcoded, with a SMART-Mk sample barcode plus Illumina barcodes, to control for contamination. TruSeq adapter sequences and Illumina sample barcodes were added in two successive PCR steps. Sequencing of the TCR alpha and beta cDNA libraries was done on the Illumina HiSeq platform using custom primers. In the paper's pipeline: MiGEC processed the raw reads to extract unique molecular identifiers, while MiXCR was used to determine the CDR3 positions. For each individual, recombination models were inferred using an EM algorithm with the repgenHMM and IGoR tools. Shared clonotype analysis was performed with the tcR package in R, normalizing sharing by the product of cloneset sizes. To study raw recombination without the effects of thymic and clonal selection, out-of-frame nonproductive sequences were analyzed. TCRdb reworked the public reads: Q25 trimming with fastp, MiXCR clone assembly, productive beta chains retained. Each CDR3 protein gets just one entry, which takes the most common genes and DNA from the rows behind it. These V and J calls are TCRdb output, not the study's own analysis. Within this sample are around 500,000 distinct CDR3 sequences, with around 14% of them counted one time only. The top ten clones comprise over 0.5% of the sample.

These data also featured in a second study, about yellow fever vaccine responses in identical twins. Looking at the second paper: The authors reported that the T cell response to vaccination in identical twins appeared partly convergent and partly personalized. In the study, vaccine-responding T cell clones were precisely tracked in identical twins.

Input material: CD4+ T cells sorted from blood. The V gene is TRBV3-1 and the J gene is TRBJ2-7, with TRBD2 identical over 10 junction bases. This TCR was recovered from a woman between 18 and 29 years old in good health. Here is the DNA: TGTGCCAGCAGCCGAACGACTAGCGGGTCCTACGAGCAGTACTTC. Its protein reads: CASSRTTSGSYEQYF.